The 8 T cell receptor beta chains below all came from one sample that was sequenced in a study of blood T cell repertoires in COVID-19. The repertoire was sequenced with immunoSEQ multiplex PCR; TCRdb's copy has only in-frame clones and lacks some. This sample yields approximately 300,000 clones, of which 85% are seen a single time; 1.9% belongs to the top ten. Input material: PBMCs or T cells enriched from blood (not recorded which). The receptors stem from a woman aged 30 to 39 who had been exposed to COVID-19.

The genes are TRBV21-1 and TRBJ2-1; the table's D gene call, TRBD1, was not cross checked with the DNA. TRBV21-1 constitutes a pseudogene. The CDR3 runs 16 residues. The CDR3 region has the DNA TGTGCCAGCAGCAAAGAGCTCAGGGCTAGGGGCAATGAGCAGTTCTTC. Protein product: CASSKELRARGNEQFF.

The genes are TRBV6-5 and TRBJ2-7; the match to TRBD2 covers 7 bases. The CDR3 is made up of 15 amino acids. Trimming removed 7 bases from V and 0 bases from J; junction bases left unmatched: 9. Germline V CDR1 and CDR2: MNHEY, SVGAGI. CDR3 in amino acids: CASTRRRENSYEQYF. DNA of the CDR3: TGTGCCAGCACCCGTCGGCGGGAGAACTCCTACGAGCAGTACTTC.

The chain combines TRBV2 with TRBJ2-1; D unresolved. V was pared by 11 bases and J by 0 bases, with 17 bases between. CDR1 and CDR2 from the germline V gene are SNHLY and FYNNEI. The CDR3 loop spans 15 amino acids. CDR3 sequence reads: CASVGPASSYNEQFF. The CDR3 region has the DNA TGTGCCTCAGTGGGCCCGGCGAGCTCCTACAATGAGCAGTTCTTC.

V gene TRBV5-5 combines with J gene TRBJ1-1; maybe TRBD1 (5 bases). The V end was cut by 4 bases, the J end by 6 bases, with 22 bases between. The germline V gene has CDR1 SGHKS and CDR2 YYEKEE (reference sequence). The CDR3 extends over 16 amino acids. The CDR3 DNA follows: TGTGCCAGCAGCCCGGGCGGGGGATGGCAACAATCTGAAGCTTTCTTT. Protein: CASSPGGGWQQSEAFF.

This chain joins TRBV28 and TRBJ2-7; TRBD1 matches at 11 bases. CDR3 size: 15 residues. The V and J ends lost 7 bases and 0 bases, in that order; junction bases with no gene match: 5. Germline V CDR1 and CDR2: MDHEN, SYDVKM. The CDR3 sequence: CASTHGTGGSYEQYF. DNA of the CDR3: TGTGCCAGCACCCACGGGACAGGGGGCTCCTACGAGCAGTACTTC. Based on the CDR3 plus reference TRBV28 and TRBJ2-7, the full variable domain is DVKVTQSSRYLVKRTGEKVFLECVQDMDHENMFWYRQDPGLGLRLIYFSYDVKMKEKGDIPEGYSVSREKKERFSLILESASTNQTSMYLCASTHGTGGSYEQYFGPGTRLTVT.

The V call is TRBV4-2, the J call TRBJ2-7, with 15 bases aligning to TRBD2. This CDR3 is 17 amino acids long. The V and J ends lost 4 bases and 1 base, in that order; junction bases with no gene match: 5. The germline gives CDR1 LGHNA, CDR2 YNFKEQ. The CDR3 is CASSPGTSGGPSYEQYF. In DNA form, the CDR3 reads TGTGCCAGCAGCCCGGGGACTAGCGGGGGGCCGTCCTACGAGCAGTACTTC.

This chain connects TRBV6-5 to TRBJ1-4; no clear D gene. The CDR3 runs to 13 residues. Per the germline V gene, CDR1 is MNHEY and CDR2 is SVGAGI. With 5 bases removed from V and 6 bases from J, the gap between germline ends came to 10 bases. The CDR3 spells CASSTVKDEKLFF. The CDR3 region has the DNA TGTGCCAGCAGTACGGTTAAAGATGAAAAACTGTTTTTT.

This clone is a singleton in its sample. J is TRBJ1-2 and V is TRBV5-6; perhaps TRBD1 as D (5 bases). CDR1 is SGHDT and CDR2 is YYEEEE in the germline V gene. The CDR3 loop spans 12 amino acids. V gave up 0 bases and J gave up 8 bases, with 8 bases separating them. For the CDR3, the DNA is TGTGCCAGCAGCTTGGGTTGGGGCGGCTACACCTTC. Residues: CASSLGWGGYTF.